This T cell receptor (beta chain) derives from a study of siplizumab effects on memory and regulatory T cells. The CDR3 consists of 14 residues. V was cut by 2 bases and J by 5 bases, with 12 bases left in between. Germline V gene sequence: CDR1 MNHNS, CDR2 SASEGT. Clones were read by immunoSEQ multiplex PCR, and TCRdb kept only the in-frame ones, dropping some. The sample holds around 110,000 clones, approximately 94% seen once. Worth noting for this clone: Its antigen is still unknown.

General study findings and limits: Mean Treg-derived proportions of mappable alloreactive CD4+ clones were less than 75% for siplizumab and 26.9% for controls. In unstimulated cells, naive T cells appeared more diverse than memory T cells and seemed major alloresponse contributors. The suppressive capacity of proliferating Tregs from siplizumab cultures remained unconfirmed.

Source material: non-Treg CD4+ T cells sorted from blood. This clonotype was sampled from a human donor in good health. The chain combines TRBV6-1 with TRBJ1-2; D perhaps matches TRBD1 (6 bases). The chain's CDR3 is CASSERRTAYGYTF. DNA of the CDR3: TGTGCCAGCAGTGAACGGCGGACAGCTTATGGCTACACCTTC.